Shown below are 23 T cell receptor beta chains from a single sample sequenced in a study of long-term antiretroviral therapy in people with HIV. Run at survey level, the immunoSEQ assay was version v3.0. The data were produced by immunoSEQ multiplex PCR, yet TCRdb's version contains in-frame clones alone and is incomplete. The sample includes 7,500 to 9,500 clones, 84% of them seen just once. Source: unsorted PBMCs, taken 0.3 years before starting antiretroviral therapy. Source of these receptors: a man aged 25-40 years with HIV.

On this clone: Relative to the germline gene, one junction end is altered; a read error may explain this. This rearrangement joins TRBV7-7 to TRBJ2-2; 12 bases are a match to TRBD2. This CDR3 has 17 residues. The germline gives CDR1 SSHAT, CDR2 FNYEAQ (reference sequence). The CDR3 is CASSRGLAGTNTGELFF. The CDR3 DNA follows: TGTGCTAGCAGCCGCGGACTAGCGGGGACGAACACCGGGGAGCTGTTTTTT. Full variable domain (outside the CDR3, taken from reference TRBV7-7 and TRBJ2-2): GAGVSQSPRYKVTKRGQDVTLRCDPISSHATLYWYQQALGQGPEFLTYFNYEAQPDKSGLPSDRFSAERPEGSISTLTIQRTEQRDSAMYRCASSRGLAGTNTGELFFGEGSRLTVL.

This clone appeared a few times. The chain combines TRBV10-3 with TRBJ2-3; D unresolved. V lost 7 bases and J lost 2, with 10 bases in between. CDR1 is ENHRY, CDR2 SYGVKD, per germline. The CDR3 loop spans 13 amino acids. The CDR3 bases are TGTGCCATCACCGGCCCTAACACAGATACGCAGTATTTT. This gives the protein CAITGPNTDTQYF.

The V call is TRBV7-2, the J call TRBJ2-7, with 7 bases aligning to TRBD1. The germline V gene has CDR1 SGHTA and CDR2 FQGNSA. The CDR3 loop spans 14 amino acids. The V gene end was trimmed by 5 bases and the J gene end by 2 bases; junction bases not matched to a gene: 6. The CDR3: CASSPRQGAYEQYF. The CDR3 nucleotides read TGTGCCAGCAGCCCACGACAGGGAGCCTACGAGCAGTACTTC.

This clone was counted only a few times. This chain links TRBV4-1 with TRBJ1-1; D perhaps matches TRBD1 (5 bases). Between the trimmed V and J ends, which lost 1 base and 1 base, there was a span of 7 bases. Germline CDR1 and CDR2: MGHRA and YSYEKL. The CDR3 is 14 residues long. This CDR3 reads CASSQADRNTEAFF. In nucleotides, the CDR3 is TGCGCCAGCAGCCAAGCTGACAGGAACACTGAAGCTTTCTTT.

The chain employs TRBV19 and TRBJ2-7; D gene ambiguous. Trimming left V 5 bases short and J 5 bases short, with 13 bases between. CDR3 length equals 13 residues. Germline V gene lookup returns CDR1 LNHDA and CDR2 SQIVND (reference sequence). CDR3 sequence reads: CASSLSFEHEQYF. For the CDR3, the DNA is TGTGCCAGTAGTCTCTCCTTTGAGCACGAGCAGTACTTC.

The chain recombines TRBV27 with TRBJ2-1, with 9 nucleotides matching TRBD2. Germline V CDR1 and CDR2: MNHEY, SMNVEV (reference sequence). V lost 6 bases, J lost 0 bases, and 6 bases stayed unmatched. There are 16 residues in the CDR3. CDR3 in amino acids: CASRASGVSSYNEQFF. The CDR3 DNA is TGTGCCAGCAGGGCTAGCGGGGTTAGCTCCTACAATGAGCAGTTCTTC.

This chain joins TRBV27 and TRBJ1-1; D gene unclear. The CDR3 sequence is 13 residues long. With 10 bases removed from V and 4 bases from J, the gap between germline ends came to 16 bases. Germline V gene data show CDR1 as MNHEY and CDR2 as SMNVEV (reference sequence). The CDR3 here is CATKTGEITEAFF. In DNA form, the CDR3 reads TGTGCCACTAAGACCGGGGAGATCACTGAAGCTTTCTTT.

This chain's CDR3 is CASCRLQPQHF. The DNA of the CDR3 is TGTGCTAGTTGCCGTTTACAGCCCCAGCATTTT. This rearrangement joins TRBV12-5 to TRBJ1-5; D is uncertain. The germline V and J ends were trimmed by 8 bases and 7 bases, with 9 bases remaining between them. Germline V gives CDR1 LGHNT, CDR2 FRNRAP. The CDR3 is 11 amino acids.

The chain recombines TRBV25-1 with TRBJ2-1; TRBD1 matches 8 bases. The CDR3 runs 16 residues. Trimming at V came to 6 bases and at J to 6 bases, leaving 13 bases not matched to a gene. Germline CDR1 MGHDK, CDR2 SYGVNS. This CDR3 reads CASSNSLGTGSNEQFF. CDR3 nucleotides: TGTGCCAGCAGCAATAGCTTAGGGACAGGTAGCAATGAGCAGTTCTTC. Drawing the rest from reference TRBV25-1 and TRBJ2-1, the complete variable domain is EADIYQTPRYLVIGTGKKITLECSQTMGHDKMYWYQQDPGMELHLIHYSYGVNSTEKGDLSSESTVSRIRTEHFPLTLESARPSHTSQYLCASSNSLGTGSNEQFFGPGTRLTVL.

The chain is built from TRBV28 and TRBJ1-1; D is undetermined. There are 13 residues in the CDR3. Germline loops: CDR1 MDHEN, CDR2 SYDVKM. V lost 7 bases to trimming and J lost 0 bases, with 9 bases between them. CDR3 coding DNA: TGTGCCAGCACCGGGTCGATGAACACTGAAGCTTTCTTT. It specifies CASTGSMNTEAFF.

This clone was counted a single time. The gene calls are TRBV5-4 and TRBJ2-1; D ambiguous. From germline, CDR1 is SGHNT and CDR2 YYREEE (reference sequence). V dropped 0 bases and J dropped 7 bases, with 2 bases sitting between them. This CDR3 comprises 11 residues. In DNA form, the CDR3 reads TGTGCCAGCAGCTTGGGGAATGAGCAGTTCTTC. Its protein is CASSLGNEQFF.

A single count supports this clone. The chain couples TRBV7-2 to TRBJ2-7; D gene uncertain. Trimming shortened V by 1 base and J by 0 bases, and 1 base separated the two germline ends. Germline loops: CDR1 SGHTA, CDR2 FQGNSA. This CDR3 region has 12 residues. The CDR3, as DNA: TGTGCCAGCAGCTTAGTCTCCTACGAGCAGTACTTC. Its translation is CASSLVSYEQYF.

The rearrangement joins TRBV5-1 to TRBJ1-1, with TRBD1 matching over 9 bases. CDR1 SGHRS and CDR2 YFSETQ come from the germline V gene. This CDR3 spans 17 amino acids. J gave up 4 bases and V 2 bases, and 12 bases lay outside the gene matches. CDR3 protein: CASSFTGGNGRGTEAFF. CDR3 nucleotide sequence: TGCGCCAGCAGCTTTACAGGGGGCAATGGTAGGGGCACTGAAGCTTTCTTT.

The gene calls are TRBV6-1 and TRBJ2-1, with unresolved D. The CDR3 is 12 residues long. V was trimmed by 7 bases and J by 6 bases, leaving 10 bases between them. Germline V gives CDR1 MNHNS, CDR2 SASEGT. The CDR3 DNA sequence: TGTGCCAGCATTGAGCTTTCCAATGAGCAGTTCTTC. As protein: CASIELSNEQFF.

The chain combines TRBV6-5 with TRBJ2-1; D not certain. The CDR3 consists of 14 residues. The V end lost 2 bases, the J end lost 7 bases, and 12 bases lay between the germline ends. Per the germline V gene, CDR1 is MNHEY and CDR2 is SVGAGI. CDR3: CASSYAAGPNEQFF. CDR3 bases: TGTGCCAGCAGTTACGCCGCTGGACCGAATGAGCAGTTCTTC.

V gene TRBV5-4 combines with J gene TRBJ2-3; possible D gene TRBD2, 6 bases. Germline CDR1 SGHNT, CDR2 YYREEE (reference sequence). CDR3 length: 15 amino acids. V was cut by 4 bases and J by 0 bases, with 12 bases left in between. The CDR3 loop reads CASSLERVSTDTQYF. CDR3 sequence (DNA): TGTGCCAGCAGCCTTGAGCGGGTTAGCACAGATACGCAGTATTTT. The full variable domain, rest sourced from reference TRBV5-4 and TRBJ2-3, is ETGVTQSPTHLIKTRGQQVTLRCSSQSGHNTVSWYQQALGQGPQFIFQYYREEENGRGNFPPRFSGLQFPNYSSELNVNALELDDSALYLCASSLERVSTDTQYFGPGTRLTVL.

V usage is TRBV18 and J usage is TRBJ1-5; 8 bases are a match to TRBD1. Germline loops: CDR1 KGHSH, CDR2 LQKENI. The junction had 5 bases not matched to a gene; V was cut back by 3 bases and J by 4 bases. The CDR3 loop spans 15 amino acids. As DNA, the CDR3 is TGTGCCAGCTCACCTCAGGACAGGGCGAATCAGCCCCAGCATTTT. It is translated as CASSPQDRANQPQHF.

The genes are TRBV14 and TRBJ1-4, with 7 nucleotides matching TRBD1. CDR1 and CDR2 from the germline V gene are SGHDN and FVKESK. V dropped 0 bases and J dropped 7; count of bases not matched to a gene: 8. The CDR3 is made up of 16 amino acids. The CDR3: CASSQELRGRFEKLFF. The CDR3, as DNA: TGTGCCAGCAGCCAAGAATTAAGGGGGCGCTTTGAAAAACTGTTTTTT.

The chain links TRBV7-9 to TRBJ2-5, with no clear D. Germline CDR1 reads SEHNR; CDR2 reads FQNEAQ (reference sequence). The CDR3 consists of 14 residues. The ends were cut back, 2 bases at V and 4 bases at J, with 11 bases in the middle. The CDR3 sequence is CASSLSMGGETQYF. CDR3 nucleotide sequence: TGTGCCAGCAGCTTAAGTATGGGTGGAGAGACCCAGTACTTC.

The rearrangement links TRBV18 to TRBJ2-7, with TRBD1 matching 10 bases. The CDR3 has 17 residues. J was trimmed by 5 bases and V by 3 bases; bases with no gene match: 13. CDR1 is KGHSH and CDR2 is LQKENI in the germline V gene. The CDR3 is CASSPLGTGTGEDEQYF. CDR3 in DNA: TGTGCCAGCTCACCTTTGGGGACCGGGACAGGGGAAGACGAGCAGTACTTC.

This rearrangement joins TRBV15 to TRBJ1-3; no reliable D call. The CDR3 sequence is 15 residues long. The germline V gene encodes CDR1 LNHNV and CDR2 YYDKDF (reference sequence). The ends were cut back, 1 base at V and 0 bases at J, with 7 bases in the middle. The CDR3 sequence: CATSRGSFSGNTIYF. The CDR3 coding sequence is TGTGCCACCAGCAGAGGGTCCTTCTCTGGAAACACCATATATTTT.

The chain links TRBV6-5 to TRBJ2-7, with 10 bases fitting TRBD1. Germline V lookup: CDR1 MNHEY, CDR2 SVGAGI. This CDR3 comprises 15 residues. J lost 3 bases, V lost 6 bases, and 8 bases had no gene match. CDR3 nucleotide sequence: TGTGCCAGCAGCTCCTTGGGGACAGGGGACTACGAGCAGTACTTC. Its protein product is CASSSLGTGDYEQYF.

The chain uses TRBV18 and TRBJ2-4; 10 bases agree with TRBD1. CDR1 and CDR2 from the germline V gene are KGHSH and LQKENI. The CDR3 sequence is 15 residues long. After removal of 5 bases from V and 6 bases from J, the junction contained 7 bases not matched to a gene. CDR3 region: CASSSDRGRINIQYF. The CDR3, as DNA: TGTGCCAGCTCATCCGACAGGGGGCGCATAAACATTCAGTACTTC.